This T cell receptor beta chain was observed in a study of CD8+ T cells in alopecia areata. Across the whole study: Scalp area affected, as a percentage, set the severity score of treated patients. The study, taken as a whole, reports: Significant decreases in scalp clonality and expanded CD8+ clones followed tofacitinib treatment. Many expanded lesional clones persisted in scalp and blood during tofacitinib.

cDNA prepared by RNA extraction and subsequent reverse transcription served as the template for sequencing. Assay used: immunoSEQ multiplex PCR; TCRdb lists only in-frame clones, some missing. This sample carries under 110,000 clones, just under 60% of them seen once, and the ten largest clones take about 16%. About this clone: What it binds is not known.

The germline V and J ends were trimmed by 4 bases and 9 bases, with 9 bases remaining between them. The CDR3 extends over 11 amino acids. The germline V gene encodes CDR1 MNHNY and CDR2 SVGAGI (reference sequence). Treatment: oral pan-JAK inhibitor, 5-10 mg twice daily. Using a FACSAria, the CD4+ and CD8+ T cells were sorted from the PBMCs. The sequence derives from a human donor with alopecia areata. This sample comprised CD8+ T cells sorted from blood, obtained between weeks 55 and 65, from a patient treated with tofacitinib. The chain joins TRBV6-6 to TRBJ1-1; D remains ambiguous. The CDR3 nucleotides read TGTGCCAGCAGTTCTCCAACCAAAGCTTTCTTT. Its translation is CASSSPTKAFF.